This is a list of T cell receptor beta chains from one sample in a study of cytomegalovirus exposure and HLA in healthy donors. Sequencing was performed with immunoSEQ multiplex PCR; in TCRdb, only in-frame clones are kept and a portion is missing. Of about 120,000 clones in the sample, about 83% were seen once. Sequenced material: PBMCs. These receptors came from a middle-aged woman in good health and CMV-seropositive. The CDR3 runs from the conserved cysteine through the conserved F or W. The D gene is left open where the match is weak. For some rows the clone size is stated as once, few or many, or as a class when expanded; others skip it.

clone size,V gene,D gene,J gene,CDR3 length,CDR3 protein,CDR3 DNA
NA,TRBV4-1,TRBD1,TRBJ1-4,15,CASSPQTGEGEKLFF,TGCGCCAGCAGCCCCCAGACAGGGGAGGGTGAAAAACTGTTTTTT
NA,TRBV6-4,NA,TRBJ2-3,16,CASSDSPEVGTDTQYF,TGTGCCAGCAGTGACTCCCCGGAGGTTGGCACAGATACGCAGTATTTT
NA,TRBV18,TRBD1,TRBJ1-1,15,CASSQTGVSFTEAFF,TGTGCCAGCTCACAAACAGGGGTTTCCTTTACTGAAGCTTTCTTT
once,TRBV19,NA,TRBJ2-3,14,CASSIPFSREVQYF,TGTGCCAGTAGTATCCCATTCTCCAGGGAGGTACAGTATTTT
NA,TRBV7-2,NA,TRBJ2-6,16,CASSLGPGNRANVLTF,TGTGCCAGCAGCTTAGGTCCGGGTAATAGGGCCAACGTCCTGACTTTC
NA,TRBV7-3,NA,TRBJ1-5,20,CASSLWRDGSDRYSNQPQHF,TGTGCCAGCAGCTTATGGAGGGACGGGTCGGATCGGTATAGCAATCAGCCCCAGCATTTT
NA,TRBV30,NA,TRBJ2-7,14,CAWSSGDGIYEQYF,TGTGCCTGGAGTTCGGGAGACGGGATCTACGAGCAGTACTTC
NA,TRBV9,TRBD2,TRBJ2-7,14,CASSVAGGDYEQYF,TGTGCCAGCAGCGTAGCCGGGGGGGATTATGAGCAGTACTTC
NA,TRBV5-1,NA,TRBJ2-5,13,CASSLRLQETQYF,TGCGCCAGCAGCTTGAGACTACAAGAGACCCAGTACTTC
NA,TRBV27,NA,TRBJ2-7,15,CASSLSRGASNEQYF,TGTGCCAGCAGTTTATCTCGGGGGGCGAGCAACGAGCAGTACTTC
NA,TRBV28,TRBD2,TRBJ2-2,14,CASSREESTGELFF,TGTGCCAGCAGTCGGGAGGAGAGCACCGGGGAGCTGTTTTTT
NA,TRBV7-9,NA,TRBJ1-1,13,CASSLALMSEAFF,TGTGCCAGCAGCTTAGCCCTTATGTCTGAAGCTTTCTTT
NA,TRBV5-6,NA,TRBJ1-1,14,CASSFVGAGTEAFF,TGTGCCAGCAGCTTCGTGGGGGCTGGCACTGAAGCTTTCTTT
NA,TRBV10-1,TRBD2,TRBJ2-1,15,CASSESGGSGGEQFF,TGCGCCAGCAGTGAGTCCGGCGGGAGCGGGGGTGAGCAGTTCTTC
NA,TRBV6-5,TRBD2,TRBJ2-1,15,CASSYVGGRRIEQFF,TGTGCCAGCAGTTATGTCGGCGGGAGGAGGATCGAGCAGTTCTTC
NA,TRBV6-1,NA,TRBJ1-5,17,CASSEALGGNSNQPQHF,TGTGCCAGCAGTGAAGCGCTCGGAGGAAATAGCAATCAGCCCCAGCATTTT
NA,TRBV11-2,NA,TRBJ2-1,17,CASSAPAGAGPYNEQFF,TGTGCCAGCAGCGCACCCGCGGGGGCGGGGCCCTACAATGAGCAGTTCTTC
once,TRBV9,NA,TRBJ1-3,11,CASSPGNTIYF,TGTGCCAGCAGCCCAGGAAACACCATATATTTT
NA,TRBV19,TRBD2,TRBJ2-3,17,CASSIFSGRLNGYTQYF,TGTGCCAGTAGTATTTTTAGCGGGAGGCTGAATGGCTATACGCAGTATTTT
once,TRBV19,TRBD1,TRBJ1-6,15,CASSMGQGRNSPLHF,TGTGCCAGTAGCATGGGACAGGGAAGGAATTCACCCCTCCACTTT
NA,TRBV7-2,NA,TRBJ2-7,16,CASSLDGSGAGDEQYF,TGTGCCAGCAGCTTAGACGGTTCGGGAGCAGGCGACGAGCAGTACTTC
NA,TRBV7-8,NA,TRBJ2-2,11,CASSTRVELFF,TGTGCCAGCAGCACTAGAGTGGAGCTGTTTTTT
NA,TRBV9,TRBD2,TRBJ2-5,13,CASSASGMETQYF,TGTGCCAGCAGCGCAAGCGGGATGGAGACCCAGTACTTC
NA,TRBV15,TRBD2,TRBJ2-7,15,CATSRGTSGSDEQYF,TGTGCCACCAGCAGAGGTACTAGCGGGAGCGACGAGCAGTACTTC
NA,TRBV6-1,TRBD1,TRBJ2-7,13,CASSEGTGVEQYF,TGTGCCAGCAGTGAAGGGACAGGGGTCGAGCAGTACTTC
NA,TRBV19,NA,TRBJ2-3,16,CASSNQGLIPTDTQYF,TGTGCCAGTAGTAATCAAGGACTAATACCCACAGATACGCAGTATTTT
NA,TRBV11-2,TRBD1,TRBJ1-2,16,CASSLEIGTGDYGYTF,TGTGCCAGCAGCTTAGAGATCGGGACAGGGGACTATGGCTACACCTTC
NA,TRBV2,TRBD2,TRBJ2-7,15,CASSSGLARPYEQYF,TGTGCCAGCAGCTCAGGACTAGCGCGGCCCTACGAGCAGTACTTC
few,TRBV18,TRBD2,TRBJ2-3,16,CASSQAIAGSTDTQYF,TGTGCCAGCTCACAAGCTATAGCGGGAAGCACAGATACGCAGTATTTT
NA,TRBV19,NA,TRBJ1-2,19,CASSIAETGYRNPSYGYTF,TGTGCCAGTAGTATCGCAGAGACAGGCTACCGTAATCCCTCGTATGGCTACACCTTC
NA,TRBV5-1,NA,TRBJ1-5,14,CASSLGQVDQPQHF,TGCGCCAGCAGCTTGGGGCAGGTTGATCAGCCCCAGCATTTT
NA,TRBV28,NA,TRBJ1-2,12,CASSLSNYGYTF,TGTGCCAGCAGTTTATCAAACTATGGCTACACCTTC
NA,TRBV12-5,TRBD2,TRBJ2-2,18,CASGSVTSGRASTGELFF,TGTGCTAGTGGTTCGGTAACTAGCGGGAGGGCCAGCACCGGGGAGCTGTTTTTT
NA,TRBV5-1,TRBD1,TRBJ2-3,16,CASSLTGGTHTDTQYF,TGCGCCAGCAGCCTGACAGGGGGTACCCACACAGATACGCAGTATTTT
once,TRBV7-9,NA,TRBJ1-1,19,CASSLPGGGAGIMNTEAFF,TGTGCCAGCAGCTTACCGGGGGGGGGCGCGGGGATTATGAACACTGAAGCTTTCTTT
NA,TRBV9,TRBD1,TRBJ1-2,15,CASSATGTDNYGYTF,TGTGCCAGCAGCGCTACCGGGACAGATAACTATGGCTACACCTTC
once,TRBV7-9,TRBD1,TRBJ2-7,16,CASSQAGTGNTYEQYF,TGTGCCAGCAGCCAAGCCGGGACAGGAAATACCTACGAGCAGTACTTC
NA,TRBV28,TRBD2,TRBJ2-5,16,CASSKGLARVQETQYF,TGTGCCAGCAGCAAAGGACTAGCGAGAGTCCAAGAGACCCAGTACTTC
NA,TRBV5-5,TRBD1,TRBJ1-2,15,CASSRRDRDDYGYTF,TGTGCCAGCAGTCGGCGGGACAGGGACGACTATGGCTACACCTTC
NA,TRBV5-1,NA,TRBJ1-1,13,CASSQGTGRAAFF,TGCGCCAGCAGCCAGGGAACGGGTCGAGCAGCTTTCTTT
NA,TRBV4-3,NA,TRBJ1-4,15,CASSQENRKGEKLFF,TGCGCCAGCAGCCAAGAAAACAGGAAGGGGGAAAAACTGTTTTTT
NA,TRBV5-4,TRBD1,TRBJ2-5,15,CASSLAGGQGETQYF,TGTGCCAGCAGCTTGGCCGGGGGACAGGGGGAGACCCAGTACTTC
NA,TRBV7-2,TRBD2,TRBJ2-2,16,CASSIPGLAVSGELFF,TGTGCCAGCAGCATCCCGGGACTAGCGGTCTCCGGGGAGCTGTTTTTT
few,TRBV27,NA,TRBJ2-3,14,CASSQGLSTDTQYF,TGTGCCAGCAGCCAAGGACTCAGCACAGATACGCAGTATTTT
NA,TRBV6-1,TRBD1,TRBJ1-1,14,CASSAIPGTGEAFF,TGTGCCAGCAGTGCGATCCCCGGGACAGGAGAAGCTTTCTTT
NA,TRBV7-2,TRBD2,TRBJ2-1,15,CASSLLAGGYNEQFF,TGTGCCAGCAGCTTACTAGCGGGAGGGTACAATGAGCAGTTCTTC
NA,TRBV4-2,NA,TRBJ2-1,15,CASSQEGGSYNEQFF,TGTGCCAGCAGCCAAGAAGGCGGCTCCTACAATGAGCAGTTCTTC
NA,TRBV28,NA,TRBJ2-3,14,CASSPFQGTDTQYF,TGTGCCAGCAGTCCCTTCCAGGGTACAGATACGCAGTATTTT
NA,TRBV2,TRBD1,TRBJ2-2,15,CASSLDRENTGELFF,TGTGCCAGCAGTCTCGACAGGGAGAACACCGGGGAGCTGTTTTTT
NA,TRBV7-9,NA,TRBJ1-2,14,CSSSASATLRGYTF,TGTTCCAGCAGCGCGTCCGCGACATTACGTGGCTACACCTTC
NA,TRBV2,NA,TRBJ2-6,13,CATTSFGANVLTF,TGTGCCACTACCTCTTTTGGGGCCAACGTCCTGACTTTC
once,TRBV19,TRBD1,TRBJ2-3,14,CASSMSGGPDTQYF,TGTGCCAGTAGTATGTCAGGGGGCCCTGATACGCAGTATTTT
NA,TRBV6-5,TRBD2,TRBJ2-1,15,CASRRSSGPYNEQFF,TGTGCCAGCAGGCGGAGTAGCGGGCCTTACAATGAGCAGTTCTTC
NA,TRBV4-1,TRBD1,TRBJ1-1,14,CASSQQGANTEAFF,TGCGCCAGCAGCCAGCAGGGGGCGAACACTGAAGCTTTCTTT
NA,TRBV19,TRBD1,TRBJ2-1,15,CATLWTGAPYNEQFF,TGTGCCACCCTCTGGACAGGGGCTCCCTACAATGAGCAGTTCTTC
NA,TRBV10-2,NA,TRBJ2-2,16,CASNRGPTDYTGELFF,TGCGCCAGCAATCGAGGGCCGACGGATTATACCGGGGAGCTGTTTTTT
NA,TRBV27,NA,TRBJ2-3,13,CASSSSGQGTQYF,TGTGCCAGCAGTTCCTCTGGGCAGGGTACGCAGTATTTT
once,TRBV6-1,TRBD1,TRBJ1-1,13,CASSNRGFTEAFF,TGTGCCAGCAGTAACAGGGGGTTCACTGAAGCTTTCTTT
NA,TRBV5-1,TRBD2,TRBJ2-5,14,CASKPQAGGETQYF,TGCGCCAGCAAGCCGCAAGCGGGGGGGGAGACCCAGTACTTC
NA,TRBV7-9,TRBD1,TRBJ1-2,17,CASSHNIPGQGNYGYTF,TGTGCCAGCAGCCATAATATCCCGGGACAGGGAAACTATGGCTACACCTTC